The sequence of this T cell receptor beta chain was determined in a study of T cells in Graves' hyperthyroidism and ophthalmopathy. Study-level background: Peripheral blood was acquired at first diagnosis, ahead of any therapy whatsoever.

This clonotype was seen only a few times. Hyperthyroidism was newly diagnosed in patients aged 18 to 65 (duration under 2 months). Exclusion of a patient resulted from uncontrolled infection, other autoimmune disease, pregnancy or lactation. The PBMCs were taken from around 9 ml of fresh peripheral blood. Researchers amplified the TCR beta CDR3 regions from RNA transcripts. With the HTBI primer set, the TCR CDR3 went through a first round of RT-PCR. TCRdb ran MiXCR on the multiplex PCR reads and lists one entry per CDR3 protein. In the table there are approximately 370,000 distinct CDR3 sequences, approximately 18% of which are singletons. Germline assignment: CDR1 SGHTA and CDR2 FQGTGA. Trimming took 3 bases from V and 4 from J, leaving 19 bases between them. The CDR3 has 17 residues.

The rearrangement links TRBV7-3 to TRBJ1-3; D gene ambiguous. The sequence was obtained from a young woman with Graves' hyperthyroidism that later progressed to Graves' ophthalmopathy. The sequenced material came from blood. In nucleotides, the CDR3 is TGTGCCAGCAGCTTGGCCGGGCTTTTCTCTGGCGGAAACACCATATATTTT. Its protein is CASSLAGLFSGGNTIYF.